Below, one T cell receptor beta chain is given with its context. The data belong to a study of blood T cell repertoires in COVID-19. Those who participated ranged in age from 18 to 89 years and resided in about 24 US areas. Membership in each cohort depended on participant-reported clinical history. Profiling relied on immunoSEQ multiplex PCR, and the TCRdb table lists in-frame clones only, not all of them. This table holds around 310,000 clones, under 90% found once. Germline V gives CDR1 SGDLS, CDR2 YYNGEE. The CDR3 is 15 amino acids. Germline trimming cut 4 bases from V and 5 bases from J; bases unmatched to any gene: 8.

The clonotype was recovered from a woman under 40 who had recovered from COVID-19. Sequences were obtained from PBMCs or T cells enriched from blood (not recorded which). The rearrangement uses TRBV9 and TRBJ1-1, with TRBD1 identical over 10 bases. CDR3 nucleotides: TGTGCCAGCAGCCCCCAGACAGGGGGCAATACTGAAGCTTTCTTT. Translated, it gives CASSPQTGGNTEAFF.